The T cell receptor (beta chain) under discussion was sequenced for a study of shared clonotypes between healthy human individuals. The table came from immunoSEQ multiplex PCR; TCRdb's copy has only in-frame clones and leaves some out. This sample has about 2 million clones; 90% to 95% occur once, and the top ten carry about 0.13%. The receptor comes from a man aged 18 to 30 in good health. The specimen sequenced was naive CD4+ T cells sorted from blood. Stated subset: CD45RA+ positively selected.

The CDR3 protein is CASSLSGSGSWTGELFF. The CDR3 DNA follows: TGTGCCAGCAGCTTAAGTGGTAGCGGGTCTTGGACCGGGGAGCTGTTTTTT. The rearrangement links TRBV7-2 to TRBJ2-2; TRBD2 matches 7 bases. V shed 2 bases and J 5 bases; nucleotides not matched to a gene: 11. CDR3 length: 17 amino acids. Germline V gives CDR1 SGHTA, CDR2 FQGNSA.